The sequence of this T cell receptor (beta chain) was determined in a study of PD-L1 blockade in urothelial cancer. Background on the study: Male sex and bladder-origin urothelial cancer were recorded for about 85% of the roughly 30 patients.

Patients had locally advanced or metastatic urothelial carcinoma. Study-wide findings and caveats: Durable-benefit patients had greater expansion of tumor-associated blood clones at 3 weeks.

Spiked synthetic TCR analogs estimated absolute template abundance per PCR. The method was immunoSEQ multiplex PCR; TCRdb's version includes in-frame clones alone and lacks a portion of them. The data show tens of thousands of clones, about 90% seen once. The CDR3 length is 13 residues. The germline CDR1 and CDR2 sequences are GTSNPN and SVGIG (reference sequence). V was shortened by 0 bases and J by 1 base, with 6 bases between the two germline ends. Only a few counts were recorded for this clone. Its antigen is not identified. This TCR came from a woman between 65 and 79 years old with urothelial cancer. The chain combines TRBV30 with TRBJ1-1; D uncertain. Sample: PBMCs, taken around atezolizumab (anti-PD-L1) treatment. The CDR3: CAWSVQRNTEAFF. The CDR3 region has the DNA TGTGCCTGGAGTGTACAAAGGAACACTGAAGCTTTCTTT.